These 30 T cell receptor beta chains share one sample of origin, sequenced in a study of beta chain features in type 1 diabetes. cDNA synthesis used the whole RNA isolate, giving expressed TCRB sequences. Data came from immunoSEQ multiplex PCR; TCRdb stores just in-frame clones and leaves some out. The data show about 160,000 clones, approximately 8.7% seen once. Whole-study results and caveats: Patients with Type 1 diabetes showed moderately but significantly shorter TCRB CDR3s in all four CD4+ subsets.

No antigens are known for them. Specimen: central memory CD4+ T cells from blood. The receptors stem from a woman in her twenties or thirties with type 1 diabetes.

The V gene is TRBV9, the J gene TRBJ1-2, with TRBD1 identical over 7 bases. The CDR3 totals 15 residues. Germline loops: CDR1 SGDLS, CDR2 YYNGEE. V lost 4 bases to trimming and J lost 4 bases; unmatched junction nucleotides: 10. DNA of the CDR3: TGTGCCAGCAGCTCCCGACAGGGCTTCGGCTATGGCTACACCTTC. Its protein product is CASSSRQGFGYGYTF.

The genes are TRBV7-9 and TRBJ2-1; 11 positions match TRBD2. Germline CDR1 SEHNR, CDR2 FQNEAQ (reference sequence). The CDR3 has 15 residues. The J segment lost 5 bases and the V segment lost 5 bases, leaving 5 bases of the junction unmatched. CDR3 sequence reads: CASSPGTSGHNEQFF. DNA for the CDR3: TGTGCCAGCAGCCCTGGGACTAGCGGACACAATGAGCAGTTCTTC.

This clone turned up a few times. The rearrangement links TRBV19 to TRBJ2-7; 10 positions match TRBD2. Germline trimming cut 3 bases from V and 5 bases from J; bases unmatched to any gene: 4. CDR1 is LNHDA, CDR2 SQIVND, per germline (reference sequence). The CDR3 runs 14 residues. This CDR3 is CASSITSGKDEQYF. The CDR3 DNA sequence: TGTGCCAGTAGTATCACTAGCGGGAAGGACGAGCAGTACTTC.

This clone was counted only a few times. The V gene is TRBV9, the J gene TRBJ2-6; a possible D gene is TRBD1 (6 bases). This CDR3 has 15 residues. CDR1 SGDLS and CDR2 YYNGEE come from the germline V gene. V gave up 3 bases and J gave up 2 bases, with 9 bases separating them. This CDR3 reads CASSAHRAGANVLTF. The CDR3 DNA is TGTGCCAGCAGCGCGCACAGGGCTGGGGCCAACGTCCTGACTTTC.

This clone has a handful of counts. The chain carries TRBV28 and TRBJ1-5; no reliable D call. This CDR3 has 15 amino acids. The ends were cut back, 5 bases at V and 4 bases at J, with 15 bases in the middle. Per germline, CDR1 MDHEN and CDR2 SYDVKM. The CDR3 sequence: CASSGLGSLNQPQHF. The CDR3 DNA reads TGTGCCAGCAGTGGGCTGGGGAGTCTGAATCAGCCCCAGCATTTT.

The CDR3 DNA is TGTGCCAGCAGCCAAATTGACAGACCTAATGGCTACACCTTC. Translation: CASSQIDRPNGYTF. The chain carries TRBV11-1 and TRBJ1-2; D is possibly TRBD1 (5 bases). V was pared by 5 bases and J by 6 bases, with 16 bases between. This CDR3 is built from 14 residues. The germline gives CDR1 SGHAT, CDR2 FQDESV (reference sequence).

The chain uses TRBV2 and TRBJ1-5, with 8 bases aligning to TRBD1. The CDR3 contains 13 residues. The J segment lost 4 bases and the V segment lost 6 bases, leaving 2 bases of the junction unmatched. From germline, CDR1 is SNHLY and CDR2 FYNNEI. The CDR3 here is CASSGQGNQPQHF. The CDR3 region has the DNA TGTGCCAGCAGCGGACAGGGAAATCAGCCCCAGCATTTT.

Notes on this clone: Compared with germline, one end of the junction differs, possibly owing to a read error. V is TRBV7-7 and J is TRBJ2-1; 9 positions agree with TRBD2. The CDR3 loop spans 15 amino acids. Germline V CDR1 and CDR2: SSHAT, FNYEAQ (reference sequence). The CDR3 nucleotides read TGTGCTAGCAGCTTATCGGCGGGAGGGCCTCATGAGCAGTTCTTC. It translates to CASSLSAGGPHEQFF. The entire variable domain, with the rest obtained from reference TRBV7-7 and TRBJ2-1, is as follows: GAGVSQSPRYKVTKRGQDVTLRCDPISSHATLYWYQQALGQGPEFLTYFNYEAQPDKSGLPSDRFSAERPEGSISTLTIQRTEQRDSAMYRCASSLSAGGPHEQFFGPGTRLTVL.

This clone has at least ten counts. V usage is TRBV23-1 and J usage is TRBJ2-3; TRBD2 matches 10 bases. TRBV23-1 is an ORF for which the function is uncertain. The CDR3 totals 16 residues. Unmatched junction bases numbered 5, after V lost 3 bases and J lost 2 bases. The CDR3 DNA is TGCGCCAGCAGTCATCTGACTAGCGGGTTCACAGATACGCAGTATTTT. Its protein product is CASSHLTSGFTDTQYF.

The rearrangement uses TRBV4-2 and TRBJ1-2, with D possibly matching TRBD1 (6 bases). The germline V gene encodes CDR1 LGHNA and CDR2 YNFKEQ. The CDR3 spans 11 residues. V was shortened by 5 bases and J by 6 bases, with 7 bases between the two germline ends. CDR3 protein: CASSGGDGYTF. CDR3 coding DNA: TGTGCCAGCAGCGGGGGCGATGGCTACACCTTC.

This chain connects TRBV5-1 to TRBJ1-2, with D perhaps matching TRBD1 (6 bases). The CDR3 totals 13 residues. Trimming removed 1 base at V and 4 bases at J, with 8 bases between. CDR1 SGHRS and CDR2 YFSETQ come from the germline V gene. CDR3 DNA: TGCGCCAGCAGCTTGTTAGGGGGCTATGGCTACACCTTC. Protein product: CASSLLGGYGYTF.

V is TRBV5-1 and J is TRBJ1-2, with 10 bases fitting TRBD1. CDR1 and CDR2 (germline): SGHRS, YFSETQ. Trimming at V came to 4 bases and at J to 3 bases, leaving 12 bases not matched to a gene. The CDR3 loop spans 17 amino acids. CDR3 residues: CASSPNPPGQGHYGYTF. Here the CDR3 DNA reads TGCGCCAGCAGCCCGAATCCTCCGGGACAGGGGCACTATGGCTACACCTTC.

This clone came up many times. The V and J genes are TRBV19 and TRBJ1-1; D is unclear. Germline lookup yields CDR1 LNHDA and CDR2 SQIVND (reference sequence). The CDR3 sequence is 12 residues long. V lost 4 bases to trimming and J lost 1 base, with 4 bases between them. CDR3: CASSRPNTEAFF. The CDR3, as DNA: TGTGCCAGTAGTAGGCCGAACACTGAAGCTTTCTTT.

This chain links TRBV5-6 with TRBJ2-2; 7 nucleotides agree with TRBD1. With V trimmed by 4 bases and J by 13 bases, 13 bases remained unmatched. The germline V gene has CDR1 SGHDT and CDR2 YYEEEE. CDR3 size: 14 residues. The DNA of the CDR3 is TGTGCCAGCAGCCTATTAACAGGGGAAGTCCTGCTGTTTTTT. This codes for CASSLLTGEVLLFF.

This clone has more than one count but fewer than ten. The CDR3, as DNA: TGTGCCAGCTCACACGGACAGGGTCGCAATCAGCCCCAGCATTTT. Protein sequence: CASSHGQGRNQPQHF. The chain employs TRBV18 and TRBJ1-5; 8 nucleotides line up with TRBD1. V dropped 4 bases and J dropped 2; count of bases not matched to a gene: 4. There are 15 residues in the CDR3. CDR1 KGHSH and CDR2 LQKENI come from the germline V gene.

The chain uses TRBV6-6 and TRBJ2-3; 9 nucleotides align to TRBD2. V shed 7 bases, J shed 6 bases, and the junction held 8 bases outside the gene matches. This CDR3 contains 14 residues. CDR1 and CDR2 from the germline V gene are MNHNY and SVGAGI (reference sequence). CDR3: CASKEIAGVDTQYF. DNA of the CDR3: TGTGCCAGCAAAGAGATAGCGGGAGTGGATACGCAGTATTTT.

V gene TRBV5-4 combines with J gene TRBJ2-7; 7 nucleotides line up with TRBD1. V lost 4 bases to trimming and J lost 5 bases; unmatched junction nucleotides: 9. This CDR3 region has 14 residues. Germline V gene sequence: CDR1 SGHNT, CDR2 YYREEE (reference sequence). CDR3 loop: CASSQGTAQDEQYF. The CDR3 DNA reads TGTGCCAGCAGCCAAGGGACAGCCCAGGACGAGCAGTACTTC.

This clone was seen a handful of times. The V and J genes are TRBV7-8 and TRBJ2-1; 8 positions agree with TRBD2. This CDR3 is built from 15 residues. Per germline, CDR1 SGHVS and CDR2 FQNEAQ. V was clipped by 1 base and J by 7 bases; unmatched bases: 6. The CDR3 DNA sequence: TGTGCCAGCAGCTTAGGAGCGGGAGATGGAAATGAGCAGTTCTTC. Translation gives CASSLGAGDGNEQFF.

CDR3 DNA: TGCGCCAGCAGCAACCGGGGCACGGAGGGCGAGCAGTACTTC. Translation gives CASSNRGTEGEQYF. The chain has TRBV5-1 and TRBJ2-7; maybe TRBD2 (6 bases). V was trimmed by 4 bases and J by 6 bases, leaving 17 bases between them. CDR1 SGHRS and CDR2 YFSETQ come from the germline V gene. The CDR3 contains 14 residues. The full variable domain, completed using reference TRBV5-1 and TRBJ2-7, is KAGVTQTPRYLIKTRGQQVTLSCSPISGHRSVSWYQQTPGQGLQFLFEYFSETQRNKGNFPGRFSGRQFSNSRSEMNVSTLELGDSALYLCASSNRGTEGEQYFGPGTRLTVT.

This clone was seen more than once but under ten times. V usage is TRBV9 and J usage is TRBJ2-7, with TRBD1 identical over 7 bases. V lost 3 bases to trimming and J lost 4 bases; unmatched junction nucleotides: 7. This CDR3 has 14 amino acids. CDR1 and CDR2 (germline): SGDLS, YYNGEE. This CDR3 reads CASSDGTVNYEQYF. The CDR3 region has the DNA TGTGCCAGCAGCGACGGGACAGTGAATTACGAGCAGTACTTC.

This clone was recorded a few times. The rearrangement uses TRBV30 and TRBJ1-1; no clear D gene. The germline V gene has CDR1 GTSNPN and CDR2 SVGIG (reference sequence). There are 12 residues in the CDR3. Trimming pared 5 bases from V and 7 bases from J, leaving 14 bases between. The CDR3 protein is CAWSTVFGEAFF. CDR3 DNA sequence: TGTGCCTGGTCTACAGTATTCGGTGAAGCTTTCTTT.

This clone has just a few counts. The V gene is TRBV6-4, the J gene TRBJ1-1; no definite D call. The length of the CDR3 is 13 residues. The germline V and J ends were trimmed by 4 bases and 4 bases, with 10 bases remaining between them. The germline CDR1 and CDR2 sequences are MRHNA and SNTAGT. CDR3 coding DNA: TGTGCCAGCAGTGTGGAGGAGGCCACTGAAGCTTTCTTT. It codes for CASSVEEATEAFF.

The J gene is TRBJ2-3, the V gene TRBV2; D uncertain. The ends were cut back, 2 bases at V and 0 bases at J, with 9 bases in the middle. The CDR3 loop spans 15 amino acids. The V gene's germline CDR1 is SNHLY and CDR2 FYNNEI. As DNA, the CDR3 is TGTGCCAGCAGTGAAACATCCGCTAGCACAGATACGCAGTATTTT. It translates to CASSETSASTDTQYF.

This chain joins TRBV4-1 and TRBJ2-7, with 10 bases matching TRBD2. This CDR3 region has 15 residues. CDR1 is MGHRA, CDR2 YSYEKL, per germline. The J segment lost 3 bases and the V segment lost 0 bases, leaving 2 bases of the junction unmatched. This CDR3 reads CASSQELAGDYEQYF. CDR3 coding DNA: TGCGCCAGCAGCCAAGAGCTAGCGGGGGACTACGAGCAGTACTTC.

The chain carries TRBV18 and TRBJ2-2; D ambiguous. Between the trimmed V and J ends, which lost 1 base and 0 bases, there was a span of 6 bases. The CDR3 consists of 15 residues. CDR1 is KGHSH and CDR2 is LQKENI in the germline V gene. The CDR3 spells CASSPLVANTGELFF. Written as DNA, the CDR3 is TGTGCCAGCTCACCACTAGTCGCGAACACCGGGGAGCTGTTTTTT.

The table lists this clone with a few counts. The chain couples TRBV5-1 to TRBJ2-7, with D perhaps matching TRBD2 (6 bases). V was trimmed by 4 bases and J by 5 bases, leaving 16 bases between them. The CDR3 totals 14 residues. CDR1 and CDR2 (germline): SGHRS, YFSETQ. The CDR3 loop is CASSISGGGHEQYF. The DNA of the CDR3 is TGCGCCAGCAGCATTAGCGGAGGAGGCCACGAGCAGTACTTC.

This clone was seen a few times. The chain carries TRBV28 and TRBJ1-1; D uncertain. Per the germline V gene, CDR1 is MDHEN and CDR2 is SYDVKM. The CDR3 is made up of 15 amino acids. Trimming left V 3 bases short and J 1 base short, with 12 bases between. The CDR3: CASSFHDGPNTEAFF. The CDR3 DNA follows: TGTGCCAGCAGTTTCCACGATGGGCCGAACACTGAAGCTTTCTTT.

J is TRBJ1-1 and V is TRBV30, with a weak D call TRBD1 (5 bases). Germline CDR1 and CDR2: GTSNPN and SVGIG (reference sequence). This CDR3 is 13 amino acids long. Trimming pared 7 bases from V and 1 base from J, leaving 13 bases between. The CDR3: CASGGGWNTEAFF. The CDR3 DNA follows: TGTGCCTCCGGGGGAGGGTGGAACACTGAAGCTTTCTTT.

CDR3 in amino acids: CASSSTGSGANVLTF. The DNA of the CDR3 is TGTGCCAGCAGCTCAACAGGGTCCGGGGCCAACGTCCTGACTTTC. V is TRBV9 and J is TRBJ2-6; D is perhaps TRBD1 (6 bases). The germline V gene encodes CDR1 SGDLS and CDR2 YYNGEE. There are 15 residues in the CDR3. V was shortened by 4 bases and J by 4 bases, with 12 bases between the two germline ends.

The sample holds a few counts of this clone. CDR3 coding DNA: TGTGCCACCAGCATAGCGGGAGGGGTCACCGGGGAGCTGTTTTTT. Translated, it gives CATSIAGGVTGELFF. The gene calls are TRBV15 and TRBJ2-2, with 11 bases matching TRBD2. Germline values: CDR1 LNHNV, CDR2 YYDKDF (reference sequence). The junction had 2 bases not matched to a gene; V was cut back by 4 bases and J by 4 bases. This CDR3 region has 15 residues.